A single sample gave rise to the 15 T cell receptor beta chains below, sequenced in a study of T cell responses to AZD1222 COVID-19 vaccine. Sequencing used immunoSEQ multiplex PCR; TCRdb keeps in-frame clones, though not all of them. The sample includes 150,000 or so clones, about 90% of them seen just once. This specimen was peripheral blood, taken 28 days after the second AZD1222 dose. Receptors were obtained from an adult who received the AZD1222 COVID-19 vaccine.

About this clone: Additional DNA sequences in this sample encode the identical CDR3. The DNA for the CDR3 is TGTGCCAGCAGCTTACCCTCTACAGATACGCAGTATTTT. It is translated as CASSLPSTDTQYF. The genes are TRBV7-2 and TRBJ2-3; D unresolved. Germline values: CDR1 SGHTA, CDR2 FQGNSA. The CDR3 is 13 amino acids. Trimming took off 2 bases at V and 3 bases at J, with 6 bases between the two ends.

In its sample, this clone was seen once. The chain is built from TRBV2 and TRBJ2-3; D is possibly TRBD2 (6 bases). Per germline, CDR1 SNHLY and CDR2 FYNNEI. The CDR3 length is 15 residues. The ends were cut back, 8 bases at V and 2 bases at J, with 17 bases in the middle. The CDR3: CASRQLARITDTQYF. CDR3 sequence (DNA): TGTGCCAGCCGCCAGCTAGCGCGTATCACAGATACGCAGTATTTT.

The J gene is TRBJ2-5, the V gene TRBV6-5, with 9 nucleotides matching TRBD2. Germline V CDR1 and CDR2: MNHEY, SVGAGI. This CDR3 comprises 14 residues. J was trimmed by 5 bases and V by 6 bases; bases with no gene match: 7. The CDR3 sequence is CASRVPSGAETQYF. The DNA of the CDR3 is TGTGCCAGCAGAGTGCCTAGCGGGGCGGAGACCCAGTACTTC.

V is TRBV6-1 and J is TRBJ2-1; D is unclear. The V gene lost 3 bases and the J gene lost 10 bases, with 7 bases spanning the gap. The V gene's germline CDR1 is MNHNS and CDR2 SASEGT. The CDR3 length is 11 residues. CDR3 in amino acids: CASSDFGEQFF. The CDR3 DNA is TGTGCCAGCAGTGATTTTGGGGAGCAGTTCTTC.

The rearrangement uses TRBV11-2 and TRBJ2-5; D is unresolved. This CDR3 has 11 residues. CDR1 SGHAT and CDR2 FQNNGV come from the germline V gene. V was cut by 3 bases and J by 5 bases, with 4 bases left in between. The CDR3 loop reads CASSFGETQYF. The DNA for the CDR3 is TGTGCCAGCAGCTTCGGGGAGACCCAGTACTTC.

This CDR3 is CASSESRDNYGYTF. As DNA, the CDR3 is TGTGCCAGCAGTGAAAGTAGGGACAACTATGGCTACACCTTC. The chain combines TRBV6-1 with TRBJ1-2; TRBD1 is a possible D gene (5 bases). The V and J ends lost 2 bases and 2 bases respectively, with 9 bases between them. CDR1 is MNHNS and CDR2 is SASEGT in the germline V gene. The CDR3 extends over 14 amino acids.

In the case of this clone: The same CDR3 is also encoded by other DNA sequences in this sample. V gene TRBV19 combines with J gene TRBJ1-5; D may be TRBD1 (6 bases). There are 14 residues in the CDR3. The germline V gene has CDR1 LNHDA and CDR2 SQIVND (reference sequence). V was clipped by 4 bases and J by 6 bases, with 13 bases between them. CDR3 loop: CASSTGAGSQPQHF. The CDR3 coding sequence is TGTGCCAGTAGTACAGGGGCGGGGAGTCAGCCCCAGCATTTT. The whole variable domain, filled in from reference TRBV19 and TRBJ1-5, reads DGGITQSPKYLFRKEGQNVTLSCEQNLNHDAMYWYRQDPGQGLRLIYYSQIVNDFQKGDIAEGYSVSREKKESFPLTVTSAQKNPTAFYLCASSTGAGSQPQHFGDGTRLSIL.

V is TRBV2 and J is TRBJ2-3; possible D gene TRBD1, 6 bases. The CDR3 runs to 14 residues. Germline V CDR1 and CDR2: SNHLY, FYNNEI. V lost 8 bases and J 2 bases, leaving 14 bases between the germline ends. The CDR3 spells CASGKDSNTDTQYF. The DNA of the CDR3 is TGTGCCAGCGGAAAGGACAGCAACACAGATACGCAGTATTTT.

This chain uses TRBV3-1 (or the pseudogene TRBV3-2) with TRBJ1-5; D gene unclear. This CDR3 contains 14 residues. Germline CDR1 is LGHDT and CDR2 is YNNKEL (reference sequence). V dropped 5 bases and J dropped 2 bases, with 10 bases sitting between them. In DNA, the CDR3 is TGTGCCAGCAGCGCAAATCCGGGCAATCAGCCCCAGCATTTT. It encodes CASSANPGNQPQHF.

The chain combines TRBV30 with TRBJ2-2, with D possibly being TRBD1 (5 bases). V was trimmed by 0 bases and J by 6 bases, leaving 11 bases between them. Germline CDR1 reads GTSNPN; CDR2 reads SVGIG (reference sequence). CDR3 length: 14 amino acids. The CDR3 DNA is TGTGCCTGGAGTGTAAGCAGGGCGGCCGGGGAGCTGTTTTTT. This codes for CAWSVSRAAGELFF.

This CDR3 is CSAPTNEQFF. CDR3 sequence (DNA): TGCAGTGCCCCGACCAATGAGCAGTTCTTC. This chain uses TRBV20-1 with TRBJ2-1; D unclear. This CDR3 has 10 amino acids. The germline gives CDR1 DFQATT, CDR2 SNEGSKA (reference sequence). Between the trimmed V and J ends, which lost 6 bases and 6 bases, there was a span of 6 bases.

The genes are TRBV4-1 and TRBJ2-7; TRBD2 matches 7 bases. J gave up 0 bases and V 1 base, and 0 bases lay outside the gene matches. Per germline, CDR1 MGHRA and CDR2 YSYEKL. This CDR3 spans 14 amino acids. CDR3 residues: CASSQGGSSYEQYF. CDR3 bases: TGCGCCAGCAGCCAAGGCGGGAGCTCCTACGAGCAGTACTTC.

J is TRBJ2-2 and V is TRBV7-3; a weak D match, TRBD2 (6 bases). The CDR3 contains 15 residues. Trimming left V 6 bases short and J 5 bases short, with 16 bases between. The V gene's germline CDR1 is SGHTA and CDR2 FQGTGA. The DNA of the CDR3 is TGTGCCAGCAGTCCATCTAGCGTTCGGACCGGGGAGCTGTTTTTT. Protein: CASSPSSVRTGELFF.

The chain joins TRBV7-3 to TRBJ2-3, with D possibly being TRBD1 (6 bases). V was trimmed by 5 bases and J by 1 base, leaving 16 bases between them. Per germline, CDR1 SGHTA and CDR2 FQGTGA. The CDR3 spans 16 residues. This CDR3 reads CASSKSAGAGTDTQYF. As DNA, the CDR3 is TGTGCCAGCAGCAAATCGGCAGGGGCCGGCACAGATACGCAGTATTTT.

The chain combines TRBV19 with TRBJ1-1, with 11 bases identical to TRBD1. The ends lost 4 bases at V and 5 bases at J; junction bases unmatched: 0. The CDR3 is 13 amino acids. Germline V gives CDR1 LNHDA, CDR2 SQIVND (reference sequence). CDR3 in amino acids: CASSRDRGTEAFF. The DNA of the CDR3 is TGTGCCAGTAGTAGGGACAGGGGGACTGAAGCTTTCTTT.